The clone carrying this T cell receptor beta chain showed up just a few times. No antigen is known for it. All patients reached thyroid surgery having received no treatment beforehand. Authors' analysis steps: Across clinicopathological groups, CDR3 differences served as the basis for building a distant-metastasis classifier for papillary thyroid cancer. MiXCR re-clonotyped the PCR reads for TCRdb. TCRdb assigned the V and J calls; the authors' analysis was not used. The sample carries about 17,000 clones, under 35% recorded once. The data were obtained in a study of metastatic and nonmetastatic thyroid tumors. Study-wide background: From malignant and benign thyroid patients, repertoires in blood and in tumor or nodule tissue were compared. Study outcomes and limitations: The study reportedly found significantly higher TCR beta diversity in malignant thyroid tumors than benign nodules, in blood and tumor.

V shed 3 bases and J shed 5 bases, with 14 bases lying between them. The CDR3 covers 14 residues. Germline CDR1 is WNHNN and CDR2 is SYGVQD (reference sequence). The sample consisted of tumor tissue. The sequence was obtained from a female donor with papillary thyroid cancer or a benign thyroid nodule (not recorded which). Some clones in this sample may be carry-over from other donors' samples. The chain recombines TRBV10-1 with TRBJ2-7; tentative D call: TRBD1 (6 bases). The CDR3 region is CASSDLGHVNEQYF. Written as DNA, the CDR3 is TGCGCCAGCAGTGACCTGGGACATGTAAACGAGCAGTACTTC.